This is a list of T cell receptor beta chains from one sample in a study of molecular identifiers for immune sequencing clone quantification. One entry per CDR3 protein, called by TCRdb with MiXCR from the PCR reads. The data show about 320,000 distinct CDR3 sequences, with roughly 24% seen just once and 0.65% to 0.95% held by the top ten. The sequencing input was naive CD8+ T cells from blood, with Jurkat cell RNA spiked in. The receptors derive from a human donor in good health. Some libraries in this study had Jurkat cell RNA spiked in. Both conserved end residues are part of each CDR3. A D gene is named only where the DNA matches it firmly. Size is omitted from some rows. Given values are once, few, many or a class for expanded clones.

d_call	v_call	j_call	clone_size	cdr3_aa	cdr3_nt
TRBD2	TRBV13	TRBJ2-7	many	CASSTTSGSSYEQYF	TGTGCCAGCAGCACTACTAGCGGTAGCTCCTACGAGCAGTACTTC
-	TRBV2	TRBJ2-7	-	CASSEGGGGAYEQYF	TGTGCCAGCAGTGAAGGTGGGGGTGGCGCCTACGAGCAGTACTTC
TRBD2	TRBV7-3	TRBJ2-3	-	CASSSTAGGTDTQYF	TGTGCCAGCAGCTCCACAGCGGGAGGCACAGATACGCAGTATTTT
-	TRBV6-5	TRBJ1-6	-	CASTMKPADSRLHF	TGTGCCAGCACTATGAAGCCTGCGGATTCACGCCTCCACTTT
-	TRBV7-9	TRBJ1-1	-	CASSLGTDEAFF	TGTGCCAGCAGCTTAGGAACTGATGAAGCTTTCTTT
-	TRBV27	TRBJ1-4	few	CASSLLGETNEKLFF	TGTGCCAGCAGTTTATTGGGAGAAACTAATGAAAAACTGTTTTTT
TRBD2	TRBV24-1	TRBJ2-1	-	CATSAKREPYNEQFF	TGTGCCACCAGTGCGAAGCGGGAGCCCTACAATGAGCAGTTCTTC
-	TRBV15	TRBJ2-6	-	CATSRDRSRPDSSGANVLTF	TGTGCCACCAGCAGAGATAGGTCCCGGCCGGACAGCTCTGGGGCCAACGTCCTGACTTTC
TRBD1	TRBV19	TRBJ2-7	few	CASSIGQGNSYEQYF	TGTGCCAGTAGTATAGGACAGGGAAATTCCTACGAGCAGTACTTC
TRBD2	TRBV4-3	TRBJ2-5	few	CASSQDGTSGLETQYF	TGCGCCAGCAGCCAAGACGGGACTAGCGGCTTAGAGACCCAGTACTTC
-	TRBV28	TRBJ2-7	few	CASSSRWQGVNEQYF	TGTGCCAGCAGCTCGAGGTGGCAGGGCGTCAACGAGCAGTACTTC
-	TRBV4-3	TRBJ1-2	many	CASSQDSPGPNYGYTF	TGCGCCAGCAGCCAAGATTCACCTGGACCTAACTATGGCTACACCTTC
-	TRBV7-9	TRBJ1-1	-	CASSLLDTGAFF	TGTGCCAGCAGCTTACTGGACACTGGAGCTTTCTTT
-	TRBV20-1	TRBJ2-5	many	CSASGQLLAQYF	TGCAGTGCTAGCGGCCAGCTTTTGGCCCAGTACTTC
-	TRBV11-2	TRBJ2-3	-	CASSSGWTSGDTQYF	TGTGCCAGCAGCTCAGGGTGGACAAGCGGGGATACGCAGTATTTT
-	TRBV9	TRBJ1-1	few	CASSVVGSSEAFF	TGTGCCAGCAGCGTAGTCGGATCGTCTGAAGCTTTCTTT
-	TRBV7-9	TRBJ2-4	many	CASSPGTSPSYIQYF	TGTGCCAGCAGCCCCGGGACAAGCCCATCTTATATTCAGTACTTC
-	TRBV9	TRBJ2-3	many	CASSVLSTDTQYF	TGTGCCAGCAGCGTACTAAGCACAGATACGCAGTATTTT
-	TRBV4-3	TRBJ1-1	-	CASSPARENTEAFF	TGCGCCAGCAGCCCCGCCAGGGAGAACACTGAAGCTTTCTTT
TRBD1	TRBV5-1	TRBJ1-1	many	CASSPTGAMNTEAFF	TGCGCCAGCAGCCCAACAGGGGCGATGAACACTGAAGCTTTCTTT
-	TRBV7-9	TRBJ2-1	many	CASSLSLDEQFF	TGTGCCAGCAGCCTAAGTCTCGATGAGCAGTTCTTC
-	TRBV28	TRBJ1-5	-	CASTDQGQPQHF	TGTGCCAGCACCGATCAGGGGCAGCCCCAGCATTTT
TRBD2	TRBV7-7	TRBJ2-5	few	CASSFNPGLAGGETQYF	TGTGCTAGCAGTTTTAACCCGGGACTAGCGGGAGGAGAGACCCAGTACTTC
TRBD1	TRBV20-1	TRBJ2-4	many	CSARDQGELAKNIQYF	TGCAGTGCTAGAGACCAGGGGGAACTAGCCAAAAACATTCAGTACTTC
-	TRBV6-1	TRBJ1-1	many	CASSPRGSTEAFF	TGTGCCAGCAGCCCCAGGGGCTCCACTGAAGCTTTCTTT
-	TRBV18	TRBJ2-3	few	CASSPTLGNTDTQYF	TGTGCCAGCTCACCAACCCTCGGTAACACAGATACGCAGTATTTT
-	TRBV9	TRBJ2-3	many	CASSVRHLPMVGGTDTQYF	TGTGCCAGCAGCGTACGCCATCTCCCCATGGTTGGGGGCACAGATACGCAGTATTTT
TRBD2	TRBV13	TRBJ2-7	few	CASSYLAGGPLNERYF	TGTGCCAGCAGCTACCTAGCGGGAGGGCCTTTAAACGAGCGGTACTTC
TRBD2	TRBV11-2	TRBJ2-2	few	CASPTGGSTGELFF	TGTGCCAGCCCCACCGGGGGGAGCACCGGGGAGCTGTTTTTT
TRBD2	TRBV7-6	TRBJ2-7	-	CASSTTSGRSVEQYF	TGTGCGAGCAGCACGACTAGCGGGAGGAGCGTCGAGCAGTACTTC
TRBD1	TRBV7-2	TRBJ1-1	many	CASSLTEGQGTEAFF	TGTGCCAGCAGCTTAACTGAGGGACAGGGCACTGAAGCTTTCTTT
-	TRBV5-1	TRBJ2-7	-	CASSFSPFYERYF	TGCGCCAGCAGCTTTTCCCCCTTTTACGAGCGGTACTTC
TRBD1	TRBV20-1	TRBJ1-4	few	CSAKNRGKNEKLFF	TGCAGTGCTAAAAACAGGGGGAAGAATGAAAAACTGTTTTTT
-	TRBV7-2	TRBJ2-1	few	CASSSSKVVGNEQFF	TGTGCCAGCAGCTCAAGCAAGGTGGTAGGCAATGAGCAGTTCTTC
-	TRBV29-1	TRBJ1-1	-	CSVEAEGRNTEAFF	TGCAGCGTTGAAGCGGAGGGAAGGAACACTGAAGCTTTCTTT
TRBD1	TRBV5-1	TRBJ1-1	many	CARRDRERNTEAFF	TGCGCCAGAAGGGACAGGGAAAGGAACACTGAAGCTTTCTTT
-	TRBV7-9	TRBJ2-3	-	CASSPAPRSTDTQYF	TGTGCCAGCAGCCCCGCCCCCCGGAGCACAGATACGCAGTATTTT
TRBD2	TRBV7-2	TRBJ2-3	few	CASSLAEDDSGSSDTQYF	TGTGCCAGCAGCTTAGCCGAGGACGACAGCGGGAGCTCAGATACGCAGTATTTT
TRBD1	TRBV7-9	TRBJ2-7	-	CASSSSGTGPYEQYF	TGTGCCAGCAGCTCCTCCGGGACAGGACCCTACGAGCAGTACTTC
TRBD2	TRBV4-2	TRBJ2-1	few	CASSQDLPSGRYNEQFF	TGTGCCAGCAGCCAAGATCTGCCTAGCGGGAGGTACAATGAGCAGTTCTTC
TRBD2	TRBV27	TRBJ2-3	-	CASSLLLPGGPTDTQYF	TGTGCCAGCAGTTTACTTCTGCCGGGAGGCCCCACAGATACGCAGTATTTT
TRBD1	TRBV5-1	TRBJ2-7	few	CASSMGTGKWEQYF	TGCGCCAGCAGCATGGGGACAGGGAAATGGGAGCAGTACTTC